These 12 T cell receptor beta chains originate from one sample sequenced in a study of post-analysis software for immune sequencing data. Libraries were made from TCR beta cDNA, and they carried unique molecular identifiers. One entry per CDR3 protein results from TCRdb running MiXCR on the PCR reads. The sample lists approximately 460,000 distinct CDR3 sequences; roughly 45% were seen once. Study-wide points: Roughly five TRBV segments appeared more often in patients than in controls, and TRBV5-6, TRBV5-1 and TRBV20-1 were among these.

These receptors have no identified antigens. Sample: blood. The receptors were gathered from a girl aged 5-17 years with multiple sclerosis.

The CDR3 region is CASSTAGTLGEQYF. In DNA form, the CDR3 reads TGTGCCAGCAGCACAGCCGGGACGTTGGGTGAGCAGTACTTC. This sequence joins TRBV7-2 and TRBJ2-7; D assignment may be TRBD1 or TRBD2 (5 bases each). Germline CDR1 SGHTA, CDR2 FQGNSA. Deletions cut 5 bases from V and 7 bases from J, with 18 bases between. The CDR3 contains 14 residues.

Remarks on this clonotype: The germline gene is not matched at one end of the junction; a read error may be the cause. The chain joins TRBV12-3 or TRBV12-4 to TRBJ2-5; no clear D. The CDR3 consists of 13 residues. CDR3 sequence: CASRLSQKETQYF. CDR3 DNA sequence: TGTGCCAGCCGTTTATCACAGAAAGAGACCCAGTACTTC.

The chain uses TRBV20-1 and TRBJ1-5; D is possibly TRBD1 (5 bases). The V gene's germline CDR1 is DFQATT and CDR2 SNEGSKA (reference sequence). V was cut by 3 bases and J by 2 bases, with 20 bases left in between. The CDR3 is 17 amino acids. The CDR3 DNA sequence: TGCAGTGCTAGGGAGAGATGGGGGGGAGTGGGCAATCAGCCCCAGCATTTT. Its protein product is CSARERWGGVGNQPQHF.

CDR3 in amino acids: CAISESSRAGEQFF. The CDR3 coding sequence is TGTGCCATCAGTGAGTCGAGCAGGGCGGGTGAGCAGTTCTTC. The genes are TRBV10-3 and TRBJ2-1; D tentatively reads TRBD1 or TRBD2 (5 bases each). The V and J ends lost 0 bases and 9 bases respectively, with 12 bases between them. The V gene's germline CDR1 is ENHRY and CDR2 SYGVKD. The CDR3 consists of 14 residues.

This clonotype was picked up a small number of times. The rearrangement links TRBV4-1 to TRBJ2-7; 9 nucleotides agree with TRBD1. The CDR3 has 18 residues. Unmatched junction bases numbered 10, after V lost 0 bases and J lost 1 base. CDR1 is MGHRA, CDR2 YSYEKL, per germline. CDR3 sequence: CASSQEGGTGTPSYEQYF. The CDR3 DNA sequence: TGCGCCAGCAGCCAAGAAGGTGGGACAGGGACCCCTTCCTACGAGCAGTACTTC.

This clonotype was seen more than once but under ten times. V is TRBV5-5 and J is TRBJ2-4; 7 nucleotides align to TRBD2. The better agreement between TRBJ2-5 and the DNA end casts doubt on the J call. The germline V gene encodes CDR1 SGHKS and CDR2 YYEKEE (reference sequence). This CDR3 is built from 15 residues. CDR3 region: CASSPTGGFEETQYF. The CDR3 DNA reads TGTGCCAGCAGCCCGACGGGGGGATTTGAAGAGACCCAGTACTTC.

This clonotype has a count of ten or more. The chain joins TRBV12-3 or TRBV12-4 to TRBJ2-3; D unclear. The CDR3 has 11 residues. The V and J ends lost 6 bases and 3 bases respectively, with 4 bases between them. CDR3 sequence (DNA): TGTGCCAGCAGCTCTACAGATACGCAGTATTTT. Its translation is CASSSTDTQYF.

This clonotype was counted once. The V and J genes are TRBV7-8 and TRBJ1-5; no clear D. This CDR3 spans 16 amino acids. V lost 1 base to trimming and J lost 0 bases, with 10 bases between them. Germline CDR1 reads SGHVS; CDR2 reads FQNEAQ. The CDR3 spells CASSLGEHHSNQPQHF. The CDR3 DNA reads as TGTGCCAGCAGCTTAGGGGAACATCATAGCAATCAGCCCCAGCATTTT.

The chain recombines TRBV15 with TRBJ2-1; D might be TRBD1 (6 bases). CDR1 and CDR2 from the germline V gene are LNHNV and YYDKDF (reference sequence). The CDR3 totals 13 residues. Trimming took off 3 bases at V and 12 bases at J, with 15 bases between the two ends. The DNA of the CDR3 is TGTGCCACCAGCAGTTTACAGGGATGGGGGCAGTTCTTC. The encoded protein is CATSSLQGWGQFF.

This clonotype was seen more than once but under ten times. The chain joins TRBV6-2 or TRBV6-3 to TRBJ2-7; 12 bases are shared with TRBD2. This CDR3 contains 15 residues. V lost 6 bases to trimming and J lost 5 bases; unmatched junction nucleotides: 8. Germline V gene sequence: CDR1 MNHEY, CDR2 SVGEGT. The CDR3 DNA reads TGTGCCAGCAGGCTGACTAGCGGGAGTGGCGACGAGCAGTACTTC. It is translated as CASRLTSGSGDEQYF.

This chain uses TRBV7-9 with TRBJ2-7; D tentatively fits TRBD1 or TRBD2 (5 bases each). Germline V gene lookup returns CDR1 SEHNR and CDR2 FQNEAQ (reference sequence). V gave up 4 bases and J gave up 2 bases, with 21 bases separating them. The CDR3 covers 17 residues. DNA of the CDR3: TGTGCCAGCAGCTACGCCGGCCGGGACGGGGCCACCTACGAGCAGTACTTC. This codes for CASSYAGRDGATYEQYF.

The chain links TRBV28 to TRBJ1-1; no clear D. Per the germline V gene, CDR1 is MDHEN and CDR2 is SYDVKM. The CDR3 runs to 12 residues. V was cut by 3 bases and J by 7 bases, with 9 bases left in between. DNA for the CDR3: TGTGCCAGCAGTTTTCTGGCAGGTGAAGCTTTCTTT. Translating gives CASSFLAGEAFF.